Below, 28 T cell receptor beta chains from the same sample are listed, as sequenced in a study of cytomegalovirus exposure and HLA in healthy donors (dated by TCRdb to the late 2010s). The receptor library was made with the immunoSEQ multiplex PCR assay. The table was pulled from immuneACCESS by TCRdb, which kept in-frame rearrangements only. Such tables lose some clones; where checked, under half of the loss comes from unresolved V genes, and the rest has no known cause. The sample records about 190,000 clones, about 82% of which are singletons. Of the sample, more than 1.1% is held by the ten largest clones. Sequenced: PBMCs. The receptors originated from a woman under 30 in good health and CMV-seronegative.

This chain connects TRBV6-5 to TRBJ2-1; TRBD2 might be the D (5 bases). The CDR3 totals 15 residues. Germline CDR1 reads MNHEY; CDR2 reads SVGAGI. Trimming took 0 bases from V and 3 from J, leaving 9 bases between them. The CDR3 loop reads CASSYSPTNYNEQFF. The CDR3 nucleotides read TGTGCCAGCAGTTACTCTCCGACTAACTACAATGAGCAGTTCTTC.

This chain joins TRBV30 and TRBJ2-1, with D possibly being TRBD2 (6 bases). Per the germline V gene, CDR1 is GTSNPN and CDR2 is SVGIG (reference sequence). The CDR3 spans 13 residues. Between the trimmed V and J ends, which lost 7 bases and 7 bases, there was a span of 17 bases. The CDR3 here is CAYFTGDLNEQFF. The CDR3 region has the DNA TGTGCCTACTTCACGGGGGACCTTAATGAGCAGTTCTTC. Complete variable domain (other parts from reference TRBV30 and TRBJ2-1): SQTIHQWPATLVQPVGSPLSLECTVEGTSNPNLYWYRQAAGRGLQLLFYSVGIGQISSEVPQNLSASRPQDRQFILSSKKLLLSDSGFYLCAYFTGDLNEQFFGPGTRLTVL.

The V and J genes are TRBV11-2 and TRBJ2-1, with 9 positions matching TRBD2. Germline CDR1 SGHAT, CDR2 FQNNGV. This CDR3 is built from 12 residues. Trimming took 4 bases from V and 14 from J; bases not matched to a gene: 6. Here the CDR3 DNA reads TGTGCCAGCAGCTCTCGGACTAGCGTTAAGTTCTTC. Amino acid sequence: CASSSRTSVKFF.

A single count supports this clone. The J gene is TRBJ1-6, the V gene TRBV2; TRBD1 aligns across 8 bases. Trimming at V came to 7 bases and at J to 10 bases, leaving 6 bases not matched to a gene. This CDR3 is built from 13 residues. The germline V gene encodes CDR1 SNHLY and CDR2 FYNNEI. CDR3 DNA: TGTGCCAGCAAGACACAGGGGGAATCACCCCTCCACTTT. Translating it yields CASKTQGESPLHF.

The chain links TRBV9 to TRBJ2-3; D is undetermined. CDR1 is SGDLS, CDR2 YYNGEE, per germline. V was pared by 1 base and J by 3 bases, with 12 bases between. This CDR3 region has 15 residues. Here the CDR3 reads CASSVSSRATDTQYF. The CDR3 DNA follows: TGTGCCAGCAGCGTATCCTCCCGTGCGACAGATACGCAGTATTTT.

This CDR3 reads CATSIGDRGPVKYF. DNA of the CDR3: TGTGCCACCAGCATCGGGGACAGGGGTCCCGTGAAGTACTTC. The chain uses TRBV6-5 and TRBJ2-7; 10 bases align to TRBD1. This CDR3 region has 14 residues. Trimming removed 10 bases from V and 11 bases from J; junction bases left unmatched: 17. The germline V gene has CDR1 MNHEY and CDR2 SVGAGI.

This chain joins TRBV19 and TRBJ2-7; TRBD1 matches 9 bases. With V trimmed by 6 bases and J by 3 bases, 6 bases remained unmatched. CDR1 LNHDA and CDR2 SQIVND come from the germline V gene (reference sequence). The CDR3 has 14 residues. The CDR3 is CASSRDREIYEQYF. In DNA form, the CDR3 reads TGTGCCAGTAGCCGGGACAGGGAGATCTACGAGCAGTACTTC.

This chain joins TRBV19 and TRBJ1-5, with D perhaps matching TRBD1 (5 bases). Germline V CDR1 and CDR2: LNHDA, SQIVND (reference sequence). V was shortened by 5 bases and J by 2 bases, with 13 bases between the two germline ends. The CDR3 length is 15 residues. This CDR3 reads CASSDVGAGNQPQHF. CDR3 nucleotides: TGTGCCAGTAGTGACGTTGGGGCAGGCAATCAGCCCCAGCATTTT. Filled out from reference TRBV19 and TRBJ1-5, the complete variable domain reads DGGITQSPKYLFRKEGQNVTLSCEQNLNHDAMYWYRQDPGQGLRLIYYSQIVNDFQKGDIAEGYSVSREKKESFPLTVTSAQKNPTAFYLCASSDVGAGNQPQHFGDGTRLSIL.

The J gene is TRBJ1-2, the V gene TRBV15; 7 bases align to TRBD1. Trimming took 0 bases from V and 4 from J; bases not matched to a gene: 8. The CDR3 runs 16 residues. Looked up from germline, CDR1 is LNHNV and CDR2 is YYDKDF (reference sequence). The CDR3 reads CATSRDRVGGVYGYTF. Written as DNA, the CDR3 is TGTGCCACCAGCAGAGATCGGGTAGGGGGCGTCTATGGCTACACCTTC.

J is TRBJ1-4 and V is TRBV6-4; 9 bases agree with TRBD1. Germline CDR1 and CDR2: MRHNA and SNTAGT. V lost 5 bases, J lost 9 bases, and 7 bases stayed unmatched. The CDR3 is made up of 14 amino acids. CDR3 nucleotide sequence: TGTGCCAGCAGTCCGGGACAGGGTGAACAAAAACTGTTTTTT. This gives the protein CASSPGQGEQKLFF.

This clone came up once. The V call is TRBV10-3, the J call TRBJ1-4; 12 bases agree with TRBD1. With 3 bases clipped from V and 4 bases from J, the junction kept 6 bases outside the gene matches. The CDR3 runs to 17 residues. Germline V lookup: CDR1 ENHRY, CDR2 SYGVKD. CDR3 nucleotide sequence: TGTGCCATCAGTGATGGGGACAGGGGGCTTTATAATGAAAAACTGTTTTTT. Translated: CAISDGDRGLYNEKLFF.

The chain has TRBV10-2 and TRBJ1-5; D ambiguous. Trimming took off 0 bases at V and 0 bases at J, with 6 bases between the two ends. The CDR3 totals 15 residues. CDR1 and CDR2 from the germline V gene are WSHSY and SAAADI. CDR3 in DNA: TGCGCCAGCAGTGAGTCGACGGGTAGCAATCAGCCCCAGCATTTT. Protein: CASSESTGSNQPQHF.

The chain combines TRBV6-4 with TRBJ2-1; no firm D call. The length of the CDR3 is 11 residues. CDR1 is MRHNA and CDR2 is SNTAGT in the germline V gene. V lost 0 bases to trimming and J lost 15 bases, with 9 bases between them. CDR3 region: CASSDSRVRFF. The CDR3 DNA follows: TGTGCCAGCAGTGACTCGAGAGTTAGGTTCTTC.

CDR3 bases: TGCGCCAGCAGTCGGGACAGGGGAATATATGGAAACACCATATATTTT. Amino acids: CASSRDRGIYGNTIYF. The chain is built from TRBV10-2 and TRBJ1-3; TRBD1 agrees at 10 bases. The junction had 7 bases not matched to a gene; V was cut back by 5 bases and J by 3 bases. The CDR3 has 16 amino acids. CDR1 and CDR2 from the germline V gene are WSHSY and SAAADI.

The CDR3 reads CASSPGTPSGNTIYF. CDR3 coding DNA: TGTGCCAGCAGCCCCGGGACACCATCTGGAAACACCATATATTTT. The V and J genes are TRBV7-8 and TRBJ1-3, with D maybe TRBD1 (6 bases). Germline V lookup: CDR1 SGHVS, CDR2 FQNEAQ. CDR3 length: 15 amino acids. Trimming left V 5 bases short and J 1 base short, with 12 bases between.

The chain links TRBV4-1 to TRBJ1-3; D gene uncertain. The V gene lost 3 bases and the J gene lost 0 bases, with 12 bases spanning the gap. The CDR3 is 16 residues long. Germline V lookup: CDR1 MGHRA, CDR2 YSYEKL. CDR3 sequence (DNA): TGCGCCAGCAGCCAGGTGGTCAGGAACTCTGGAAACACCATATATTTT. Its protein is CASSQVVRNSGNTIYF.

J is TRBJ1-5 and V is TRBV9, with 12 bases matching TRBD1. This CDR3 spans 16 amino acids. Germline V gene lookup returns CDR1 SGDLS and CDR2 YYNGEE. V lost 3 bases to trimming and J lost 4 bases; unmatched junction nucleotides: 5. CDR3 in DNA: TGTGCCAGCAGCGCCGGGACAGGGGGCTCGAATCAGCCCCAGCATTTT. Protein sequence: CASSAGTGGSNQPQHF.

The CDR3 reads CASSTSSGGTDTQYF. The CDR3 DNA follows: TGTGCCAGCTCCACAAGTAGCGGGGGCACAGATACGCAGTATTTT. This chain links TRBV2 with TRBJ2-3, with 8 bases fitting TRBD2. CDR1 is SNHLY, CDR2 FYNNEI, per germline. The CDR3 is 15 amino acids. The ends lost 8 bases at V and 1 base at J; junction bases unmatched: 8.

V gene TRBV7-9 combines with J gene TRBJ1-5; no definite D call. The CDR3 consists of 13 residues. V lost 5 bases and J 5 bases, leaving 10 bases between the germline ends. From germline, CDR1 is SEHNR and CDR2 FQNEAQ (reference sequence). The CDR3 region has the DNA TGTGCCAGCAGCCCCCGGTCTGATCAGCCCCAGCATTTT. Its protein product is CASSPRSDQPQHF.

This chain joins TRBV9 and TRBJ1-4; 8 positions agree with TRBD1. Germline assignment: CDR1 SGDLS and CDR2 YYNGEE. J was trimmed by 8 bases and V by 4 bases; bases with no gene match: 13. The CDR3 extends over 16 amino acids. For the CDR3, the DNA is TGTGCCAGCAGCCGGGGCTCTACAGGGGGGAGGGAAAAACTGTTTTTT. It codes for CASSRGSTGGREKLFF.

The chain combines TRBV5-1 with TRBJ1-2; 10 nucleotides line up with TRBD1. This CDR3 spans 14 amino acids. CDR1 is SGHRS and CDR2 is YFSETQ in the germline V gene. The junction had 4 bases not matched to a gene; V was cut back by 3 bases and J by 5 bases. The CDR3 nucleotides read TGCGCCAGCAGCTCCGGACAGGGGGTATATGGCTACACCTTC. This encodes CASSSGQGVYGYTF. The complete variable domain, with remaining parts taken from reference TRBV5-1 and TRBJ1-2, reads KAGVTQTPRYLIKTRGQQVTLSCSPISGHRSVSWYQQTPGQGLQFLFEYFSETQRNKGNFPGRFSGRQFSNSRSEMNVSTLELGDSALYLCASSSGQGVYGYTFGSGTRLTVV.

V gene TRBV7-9 combines with J gene TRBJ2-3; perhaps TRBD2 as D (6 bases). From germline, CDR1 is SEHNR and CDR2 FQNEAQ (reference sequence). Trimming removed 11 bases from V and 6 bases from J, with 15 bases in between. The CDR3 spans 12 residues. In nucleotides, the CDR3 is TGTGCCCTTGGGGCCGCGGGGGATACGCAGTATTTT. This gives the protein CALGAAGDTQYF.

As regards this clone: The same CDR3 also results from other DNA sequences found in this sample. The rearrangement joins TRBV19 to TRBJ1-5; 7 nucleotides match TRBD1. V lost 2 bases to trimming and J lost 2 bases; unmatched junction nucleotides: 0. The CDR3 length is 14 residues. Germline assignment: CDR1 LNHDA and CDR2 SQIVND (reference sequence). This CDR3 reads CASSIQGGNQPQHF. DNA of the CDR3: TGTGCCAGTAGTATACAGGGGGGCAATCAGCCCCAGCATTTT.

This clone was detected a few times. The chain joins TRBV28 to TRBJ2-7; 13 bases fit TRBD2. Germline trimming cut 6 bases from V and 5 bases from J; bases unmatched to any gene: 10. CDR1 is MDHEN and CDR2 is SYDVKM in the germline V gene. The CDR3 runs 16 residues. CDR3 amino acids: CASRGLAGVLHHEQYF. CDR3 bases: TGTGCCAGCAGAGGACTAGCGGGAGTGCTTCACCACGAGCAGTACTTC.

The V gene is TRBV5-1, the J gene TRBJ1-1, with 8 bases that match TRBD1. Germline-derived CDR1 and CDR2 are SGHRS and YFSETQ. The V and J ends lost 0 bases and 4 bases, in that order; junction bases with no gene match: 5. The CDR3 spans 15 residues. The chain's CDR3 is CASSLAATGGTEAFF. CDR3 DNA: TGCGCCAGCAGCTTGGCCGCTACAGGGGGCACTGAAGCTTTCTTT. Combining the CDR3 with reference TRBV5-1 and TRBJ1-1 gives the whole variable domain KAGVTQTPRYLIKTRGQQVTLSCSPISGHRSVSWYQQTPGQGLQFLFEYFSETQRNKGNFPGRFSGRQFSNSRSEMNVSTLELGDSALYLCASSLAATGGTEAFFGQGTRLTVV.

The chain is built from TRBV5-1 and TRBJ2-7; D may be TRBD1 (5 bases). The CDR3 length is 15 residues. Germline assignment: CDR1 SGHRS and CDR2 YFSETQ. The V gene lost 3 bases and the J gene lost 1 base, with 14 bases spanning the gap. DNA of the CDR3: TGCGCCAGCAGCTCCACAGGAGTTATTTCCTACGAGCAGTACTTC. Its protein is CASSSTGVISYEQYF.

There are a few counts of this clone. The V call is TRBV27, the J call TRBJ1-4; 9 nucleotides line up with TRBD1. This CDR3 is built from 15 residues. Germline V gene sequence: CDR1 MNHEY, CDR2 SMNVEV (reference sequence). J lost 7 bases, V lost 6 bases, and 9 bases had no gene match. CDR3 DNA sequence: TGTGCCAGCAGCTTTTCCGGGACAGGGTTTGAAAAACTGTTTTTT. Translated: CASSFSGTGFEKLFF.

The chain uses TRBV7-2 and TRBJ2-7; 8 positions match TRBD1. The CDR3 extends over 15 amino acids. Per the germline V gene, CDR1 is SGHTA and CDR2 is FQGNSA. V was pared by 6 bases and J by 4 bases, with 11 bases of the junction left unmatched. The CDR3 sequence is CASRPIDRGRYEQYF. CDR3 DNA sequence: TGTGCCAGCAGACCTATAGACAGGGGCCGTTACGAGCAGTACTTC.